Listed below are T cell receptor beta chains from one sample, sequenced in a study of cytomegalovirus exposure and HLA in healthy donors. The repertoire was sequenced with immunoSEQ multiplex PCR; TCRdb's copy has only in-frame clones and lacks some. The sample yields 130,000 to 150,000 clones, 79% seen once. The sequenced material came from PBMCs. These receptors were taken from a middle-aged woman in good health and CMV-seropositive. The CDR3 runs from the conserved cysteine through the conserved F or W. Each record gives: clone size, D gene, CDR3 length, V gene, J gene, CDR3 DNA, CDR3 protein. The D gene is left open where the match is weak. Size is omitted from some rows. Given values are once, few, many or a class for expanded clones.

abundance: .; d_gene: .; len: 18; v_gene: TRBV19; j_gene: TRBJ1-5; CDR3nt: TGTGCCAGTAGTATAGATCGCGGGAGCCGTTATAGCAATCAGCCCCAGCATTTT; CDR3aa: CASSIDRGSRYSNQPQHF
abundance: once; d_gene: TRBD2; len: 15; v_gene: TRBV28; j_gene: TRBJ2-3; CDR3nt: TGTGCCACCATTAACCGGGGGGACCGCACAGATACGCAGTATTTT; CDR3aa: CATINRGDRTDTQYF
abundance: .; d_gene: .; len: 14; v_gene: TRBV4-1; j_gene: TRBJ1-2; CDR3nt: TGCGCCAGCAGCCAAGTCATAGGGGGAAATGGCTACACCTTC; CDR3aa: CASSQVIGGNGYTF
abundance: .; d_gene: .; len: 17; v_gene: TRBV15; j_gene: TRBJ2-5; CDR3nt: TGTGCCACCAGCAGAGAGATCTCGACCGGGTCTCGGGAGACCCAGTACTTC; CDR3aa: CATSREISTGSRETQYF
abundance: once; d_gene: TRBD1; len: 17; v_gene: TRBV5-4; j_gene: TRBJ2-2; CDR3nt: TGTGCCAGCACCAAAAATTCGTTTACAGGGGGGAACGGGGAGCTGTTTTTT; CDR3aa: CASTKNSFTGGNGELFF
abundance: .; d_gene: .; len: 13; v_gene: TRBV28; j_gene: TRBJ1-2; CDR3nt: TGTGCCAGCAGAATACTACGAGGGCACGGCTACACCTTC; CDR3aa: CASRILRGHGYTF
abundance: .; d_gene: .; len: 16; v_gene: TRBV7-6; j_gene: TRBJ1-1; CDR3nt: TGTGCCAGCAGCCTTGGGGGAGGCGAGATGAACACTGAAGCTTTCTTT; CDR3aa: CASSLGGGEMNTEAFF
abundance: once; d_gene: TRBD1; len: 15; v_gene: TRBV19; j_gene: TRBJ1-2; CDR3nt: TGTGCCAGTAGACAACAGGGGGACCGTGACTATGGCTACACCTTC; CDR3aa: CASRQQGDRDYGYTF
abundance: .; d_gene: .; len: 15; v_gene: TRBV4-1; j_gene: TRBJ1-2; CDR3nt: TGCGCCAGCAGCCAAGTGAGGACAGAGATGTATGGCTACACCTTC; CDR3aa: CASSQVRTEMYGYTF
abundance: .; d_gene: TRBD2; len: 17; v_gene: TRBV15; j_gene: TRBJ2-1; CDR3nt: TGTGCCACCAGCTTACTAGTGGGGACTAGCGGGGCCTATGAGCAGTTCTTC; CDR3aa: CATSLLVGTSGAYEQFF